This T cell receptor (beta chain) was retrieved from a study of blood T cell repertoires in COVID-19. About the study: COVID-19 samples, acute and convalescent, were from the United States, Italy and Spain.

CDR1 is MNHEY, CDR2 SVGAGI, per germline. Trimming removed 6 bases from V and 2 bases from J, with 17 bases in between. CDR3 size: 15 residues. Original data processing: Reference gene primer amplification gave estimated nucleated cell counts. The assay was immunoSEQ multiplex PCR, and TCRdb's table has in-frame clones only and misses some. V and J calls and clone size follow that table, whereas D and trimming were derived from the DNA. The data hold around 190,000 clones, with 70% to 85% observed a single time. This TCR was sampled from a human donor in a cohort sampled during active COVID-19. The V and J genes are TRBV6-5 and TRBJ2-7; D ambiguous. The sequenced sample was peripheral blood. The CDR3 DNA is TGTGCCAGCAGCACCTGGGCTACTGCCCCCTACGAGCAGTACTTC. Its translation: CASSTWATAPYEQYF.